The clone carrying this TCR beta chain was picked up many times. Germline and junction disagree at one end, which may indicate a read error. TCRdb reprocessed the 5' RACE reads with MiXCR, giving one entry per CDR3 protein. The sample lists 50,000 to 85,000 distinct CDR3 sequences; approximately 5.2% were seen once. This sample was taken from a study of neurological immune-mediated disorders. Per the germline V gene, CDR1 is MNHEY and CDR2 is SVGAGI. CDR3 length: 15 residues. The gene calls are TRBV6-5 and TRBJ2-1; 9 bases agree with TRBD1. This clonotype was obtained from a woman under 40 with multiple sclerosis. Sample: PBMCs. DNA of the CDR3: TGTGCCAGCAGTCAGACAGGGGGGGGATACAATGATCAGTTCTTC. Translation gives CASSQTGGGYNDQFF.